Below are 5 T cell receptor beta chains sequenced from a single sample in a study of vaccination effects on CD4 cells after COVID-19. This table comes from immunoSEQ multiplex PCR, and its TCRdb copy is limited to in-frame clones, with some not included. The data hold about 46,000 clones, with around 74% observed a single time. Once cultured for 10 days, the cells underwent separation to obtain CD4+ T cells. Their recognized antigens are unknown. The input for sequencing was CD4+ T cells from PBMCs cultured without peptide, taken before COVID-19 vaccination. The receptors shown here come from a human donor who had a prior SARS-CoV-2 infection.

The chain links TRBV2 to TRBJ1-5, with D hard to call. The CDR3 extends over 12 amino acids. With 7 bases removed from V and 9 bases from J, the gap between germline ends came to 13 bases. CDR1 is SNHLY and CDR2 is FYNNEI in the germline V gene. The CDR3 DNA is TGTGCCAGCACGCTCTTGGGAAGGCCCCAGCATTTT. Translating gives CASTLLGRPQHF. The full variable domain, its missing parts supplied by reference TRBV2 and TRBJ1-5, is EPEVTQTPSHQVTQMGQEVILRCVPISNHLYFYWYRQILGQKVEFLVSFYNNEISEKSEIFDDQFSVERPDGSNFTLKIRSTKLEDSAMYFCASTLLGRPQHFGDGTRLSIL.

The chain recombines TRBV30 with TRBJ1-5; no clear D. The CDR3 has 13 amino acids. V was trimmed by 1 base and J by 6 bases, leaving 10 bases between them. The germline V gene encodes CDR1 GTSNPN and CDR2 SVGIG (reference sequence). CDR3 nucleotide sequence: TGTGCCTGGAGTGGGGTCGGCTCTCAGCCCCAGCATTTT. Amino acids: CAWSGVGSQPQHF.

The chain combines TRBV6-5 with TRBJ2-4, with D possibly matching TRBD2 (6 bases). The germline V gene has CDR1 MNHEY and CDR2 SVGAGI. The length of the CDR3 is 14 residues. Deletions cut 4 bases from V and 9 bases from J, with 16 bases between. The CDR3: CASSFRFSGGIQYF. The DNA of the CDR3 is TGTGCCAGCAGTTTCCGCTTTAGCGGTGGCATTCAGTACTTC.

This sequence joins TRBV20-1 and TRBJ2-5, with unresolved D. There are 14 residues in the CDR3. CDR1 and CDR2 (germline): DFQATT, SNEGSKA (reference sequence). V was pared by 3 bases and J by 1 base, with 12 bases between. The CDR3 loop reads CSASPATGQETQYF. In DNA form, the CDR3 reads TGCAGTGCTAGTCCCGCAACGGGCCAAGAGACCCAGTACTTC.

The chain links TRBV13 to TRBJ2-3; perhaps D is TRBD1 or TRBD2 (5 bases each). V was shortened by 1 base and J by 0 bases, with 20 bases between the two germline ends. There are 19 residues in the CDR3. Germline V gives CDR1 PRHDT, CDR2 FYEKMQ (reference sequence). The CDR3 protein is CASSLAFSGASYSTDTQYF. In nucleotides, the CDR3 is TGTGCCAGCAGCTTAGCGTTTTCCGGGGCCTCCTATAGCACAGATACGCAGTATTTT.